These 10 T cell receptor beta chains came from one sample sequenced in a study of cytomegalovirus exposure and HLA in healthy donors. Both 60 Vbeta primers and 13 Jbeta primers went into the PCR. Data came from immunoSEQ multiplex PCR; TCRdb stores just in-frame clones and leaves some out. The sample contains 200,000 or so clones, around 80% of which appear only once. The sample taken for sequencing was PBMCs. These TCRs come from a male donor in good health and CMV-seronegative.

This clone turned up a few times. V gene TRBV4-1 combines with J gene TRBJ2-1, with TRBD2 identical over 9 bases. V dropped 1 base and J dropped 1; count of bases not matched to a gene: 5. The CDR3 totals 17 residues. Germline lookup yields CDR1 MGHRA and CDR2 YSYEKL. The CDR3 nucleotides read TGCGCCAGCAGCCAAGTTTCGGCGGGAGGGTCCTACAATGAGCAGTTCTTC. Translated: CASSQVSAGGSYNEQFF.

J is TRBJ2-7 and V is TRBV15; 10 nucleotides align to TRBD2. The V gene's germline CDR1 is LNHNV and CDR2 YYDKDF (reference sequence). V was clipped by 5 bases and J by 2 bases; unmatched bases: 6. This CDR3 region has 15 residues. This chain's CDR3 is CATSEGLAVTYEQYF. DNA for the CDR3: TGTGCCACCAGCGAAGGACTAGCGGTAACCTACGAGCAGTACTTC.

The chain combines TRBV21-1 with TRBJ2-4; the DNA was not compared with TRBD1, the D call given in the table. TRBV21-1 counts as a pseudogene. This CDR3 comprises 15 residues. CDR3 residues: CASSQTGALEDIQYF. For the CDR3, the DNA is TGTGCCAGCAGTCAGACAGGGGCGTTGGAAGACATTCAGTACTTC.

The chain joins TRBV4-1 to TRBJ2-7; TRBD2 might be the D (5 bases). From germline, CDR1 is MGHRA and CDR2 YSYEKL. The CDR3 runs to 13 residues. V lost 1 base and J lost 6, with 10 bases in between. CDR3 protein: CASSQVRSGEQYF. The CDR3 DNA is TGCGCCAGCAGCCAAGTTAGGAGCGGCGAGCAGTACTTC.

The rearrangement links TRBV9 to TRBJ1-1, with D perhaps matching TRBD1 (6 bases). Trimming left V 3 bases short and J 4 bases short, with 16 bases between. Germline assignment: CDR1 SGDLS and CDR2 YYNGEE. The CDR3 has 15 amino acids. CDR3 in amino acids: CASSAGVGAVTEAFF. CDR3 in DNA: TGTGCCAGCAGCGCAGGGGTAGGGGCGGTCACTGAAGCTTTCTTT.

This clone has just a few counts. The J gene is TRBJ1-1, the V gene TRBV5-5; 7 bases line up with TRBD1. After removal of 3 bases from V and 3 bases from J, the junction contained 5 bases not matched to a gene. The CDR3 is made up of 14 amino acids. CDR1 SGHKS and CDR2 YYEKEE come from the germline V gene (reference sequence). CDR3 protein: CASSSGQAHTEAFF. The CDR3 region has the DNA TGTGCCAGCAGCTCTGGACAGGCCCACACTGAAGCTTTCTTT.

The chain uses TRBV28 and TRBJ2-7; D is perhaps TRBD1 (6 bases). Germline lookup yields CDR1 MDHEN and CDR2 SYDVKM. The CDR3 length is 12 residues. The V end lost 8 bases, the J end lost 5 bases, and 13 bases lay between the germline ends. CDR3 sequence (DNA): TGTGCCAGCGGCACAGGGTGGCACGAGCAGTACTTC. This translates into CASGTGWHEQYF.

The chain joins TRBV30 to TRBJ2-7, with a tentative D call TRBD2 (6 bases). Germline lookup yields CDR1 GTSNPN and CDR2 SVGIG (reference sequence). The CDR3 loop spans 13 amino acids. V was pared by 2 bases and J by 6 bases, with 14 bases between. In DNA, the CDR3 is TGTGCCTGGAGTTCCATCGGGGGATCCGAGCAGTACTTC. It is translated as CAWSSIGGSEQYF.

The genes are TRBV18 and TRBJ2-2, with a possible D match to TRBD2 (5 bases). The CDR3 length is 14 residues. Germline CDR1 reads KGHSH; CDR2 reads LQKENI. Trimming shortened V by 2 bases and J by 3 bases, and 7 bases separated the two germline ends. CDR3 sequence (DNA): TGTGCCAGCTCACCATGGCGGGACACCGGGGAGCTGTTTTTT. It translates to CASSPWRDTGELFF.

This clone came up a few times. This chain connects TRBV4-1 to TRBJ1-2; 8 bases are shared with TRBD1. The J segment lost 11 bases and the V segment lost 0 bases, leaving 2 bases of the junction unmatched. The CDR3 runs 12 residues. Germline V gene lookup returns CDR1 MGHRA and CDR2 YSYEKL. The DNA of the CDR3 is TGCGCCAGCAGCCAAGATTACAGGGGGTACACCTTC. It codes for CASSQDYRGYTF.